The TCR beta chain under discussion was sequenced for a study of T cells in tuberculosis. Study-level information: IGRA-negative adolescents, IGRA-positive adolescents with latent tuberculosis and adults with active tuberculosis formed this South African cohort.

A word on this clone: Its specificity is not known.

Whole-study results and caveats: Smaller alpha distances in active tuberculosis partly reflected shorter CDR3-alpha lengths. Using the GMM-specific repertoire gave about 90% accuracy versus roughly 70% with motifs.

Unsorted cryopreserved PBMC were sequenced, averaging around 100,000 T cells per clinical donor. Only in-frame clones appear in the TCRdb table, and some are missing; sequencing was by immunoSEQ multiplex PCR. The table has about 25,000 clones, around 95% seen once. V gave up 8 bases and J gave up 0 bases, with 10 bases separating them. The CDR3 is 12 residues long. Germline-derived CDR1 and CDR2 are GTSNPN and SVGIG (reference sequence). Sample: PBMCs. The chain carries TRBV30 and TRBJ2-5; the D is unclear. This receptor was identified in a donor aged 10 to 29 with latent tuberculosis or without tuberculosis infection. Here the CDR3 DNA reads TGTGCCCGCTCACGGGACCAAGAGACCCAGTACTTC. This gives the protein CARSRDQETQYF.